Reported below is one TCR beta chain. Measured with immunoSEQ multiplex PCR; TCRdb has only the in-frame clones, and not every one. Altogether approximately 180,000 clones are present, approximately 79% being singletons, with the ten largest covering more than 25%. This sample is part of a study of blood T cell repertoires in COVID-19. The overall study: Acute-phase and convalescent COVID-19 samples originated in the United States, Italy and Spain.

In germline, CDR1 is GTSNPN, CDR2 SVGIG (reference sequence). CDR3 length: 13 residues. With 2 bases removed from V and 11 bases from J, the gap between germline ends came to 18 bases. The receptor's source is a woman between 65 and 79 years old with acute or convalescent COVID-19. The chain has TRBV30 and TRBJ1-1, with D tentatively TRBD1 (6 bases). The sample comprised peripheral blood. The CDR3 DNA sequence: TGTGCCTGGAGTCCAGGACAGACCCTGGCGGCTTTCTTT. Translating it yields CAWSPGQTLAAFF.